The 15 T cell receptor beta chains reported below all come from one sample, sequenced in a study of T cells in localized non-small cell lung cancer (dated by TCRdb to about 2020). Library preparation employed the immunoSEQ multiplex PCR assay. In its TCRdb copy, this immuneACCESS table keeps in-frame sequences only and misses some clones. Where compared with another copy, unresolved V genes explain less than half of these, and the others have no known cause. The sample data list about 30,000 clones, and more than 75% of these were observed just once. Approximately 12% of the sample goes to the ten largest clones. Sequenced here: peripheral blood, sampled before any cancer treatment. All receptors come from a female donor older than 55 with stage III squamous cell lung carcinoma.

This clone was detected once. The chain employs TRBV9 and TRBJ2-5, with D perhaps given as TRBD1 or TRBD2 (5 bases each). The ends were cut back, 3 bases at V and 1 base at J, with 10 bases in the middle. Germline CDR1 and CDR2: SGDLS and YYNGEE. This CDR3 is 14 amino acids long. CDR3 coding DNA: TGTGCCAGCAGCGCGTGGGGGACCCAAGAGACCCAGTACTTC. Protein: CASSAWGTQETQYF.

CDR3 DNA sequence: TGCGCCAGCAGCTCAGGAGCGGTCGGGGAGCTGTTTTTT. Amino acids: CASSSGAVGELFF. This chain connects TRBV5-1 to TRBJ2-2; D possibly corresponds to TRBD2 (5 bases). The V and J ends lost 3 bases and 7 bases respectively, with 10 bases between them. CDR3 length equals 13 residues. Germline values: CDR1 SGHRS, CDR2 YFSETQ.

The chain has TRBV5-1 and TRBJ2-1; 11 bases agree with TRBD2. V lost 2 bases, J lost 4 bases, and 2 bases stayed unmatched. This CDR3 comprises 15 residues. Germline CDR1 and CDR2: SGHRS and YFSETQ. For the CDR3, the DNA is TGCGCCAGCAGCTTAAGACTAGCGGGGTACAATGAGCAGTTCTTC. Its protein is CASSLRLAGYNEQFF.

The V call is TRBV19, the J call TRBJ2-3; tentatively, D is TRBD1 (6 bases). Germline CDR1 is LNHDA and CDR2 is SQIVND (reference sequence). The CDR3 has 13 amino acids. Trimming cost V 0 bases and J 6 bases, with 7 bases left between them. The CDR3, as DNA: TGTGCCAGTAGTATAGAAACAGGGGATACGCAGTATTTT. Residues: CASSIETGDTQYF.

As DNA, the CDR3 is TGTGCCAGCAGCGGATTGAACTCTGGAAACACCATATATTTT. This gives the protein CASSGLNSGNTIYF. The rearrangement joins TRBV5-6 to TRBJ1-3; D is uncertain. CDR1 is SGHDT and CDR2 is YYEEEE in the germline V gene. Trimming removed 4 bases from V and 0 bases from J, with 8 bases in between. The CDR3 has 14 amino acids.

The J gene is TRBJ1-4, the V gene TRBV5-1, with a weak D call TRBD1 (6 bases). Trimming shortened V by 4 bases and J by 4 bases, and 14 bases separated the two germline ends. CDR1 SGHRS and CDR2 YFSETQ come from the germline V gene. The CDR3 sequence is 15 residues long. The CDR3, as DNA: TGCGCCAGCAGCCCCGGGGGGGCCCTTAATGAAAAACTGTTTTTT. This translates into CASSPGGALNEKLFF.

The chain uses TRBV5-1 and TRBJ2-6; 7 bases are a match to TRBD1. V was clipped by 3 bases and J by 0 bases; unmatched bases: 9. The CDR3 runs 18 residues. Per the germline V gene, CDR1 is SGHRS and CDR2 is YFSETQ. The CDR3 DNA reads as TGCGCCAGCAGCTCGGACAGGTCCTCTCTCTCTGGGGCCAACGTCCTGACTTTC. This encodes CASSSDRSSLSGANVLTF.

The chain combines TRBV19 with TRBJ2-2; D gene ambiguous. V shed 6 bases and J shed 2 bases, with 10 bases lying between them. The CDR3 totals 14 residues. The germline CDR1 and CDR2 sequences are LNHDA and SQIVND (reference sequence). This chain's CDR3 is CASRLDSNTGELFF. The CDR3 DNA follows: TGTGCCAGTAGACTTGACTCTAACACCGGGGAGCTGTTTTTT. Full variable domain (missing parts from reference TRBV19 and TRBJ2-2): DGGITQSPKYLFRKEGQNVTLSCEQNLNHDAMYWYRQDPGQGLRLIYYSQIVNDFQKGDIAEGYSVSREKKESFPLTVTSAQKNPTAFYLCASRLDSNTGELFFGEGSRLTVL.

This chain uses TRBV15 with TRBJ2-3; the D is unclear. V lost 0 bases to trimming and J lost 6 bases, with 19 bases between them. CDR1 LNHNV and CDR2 YYDKDF come from the germline V gene (reference sequence). This CDR3 contains 17 residues. The DNA for the CDR3 is TGTGCCACCAGCAGAGAGATGACTCTCCTTACACTGGATACGCAGTATTTT. Residues: CATSREMTLLTLDTQYF.

This clone has a handful of counts. V is TRBV19 and J is TRBJ2-2; 7 positions match TRBD1. V lost 5 bases, J lost 4 bases, and 4 bases stayed unmatched. Germline values: CDR1 LNHDA, CDR2 SQIVND (reference sequence). This CDR3 has 14 residues. CDR3 sequence: CASSLTGTTGELFF. The CDR3 nucleotides read TGTGCCAGTAGTCTGACAGGGACCACCGGGGAGCTGTTTTTT.

The rearrangement links TRBV4-1 to TRBJ1-2, with TRBD1 as a possible D gene (6 bases). CDR1 and CDR2 from the germline V gene are MGHRA and YSYEKL. This CDR3 is 16 amino acids long. V lost 0 bases and J lost 2, with 13 bases in between. The CDR3 coding sequence is TGCGCCAGCAGCCAAGACCACAGGGTTAGAAACTATGGCTACACCTTC. Translation: CASSQDHRVRNYGYTF.

This clone was counted a single time. The genes are TRBV9 and TRBJ2-7; possibly TRBD1 or TRBD2 for D (5 bases each). The V end lost 2 bases, the J end lost 2 bases, and 8 bases lay between the germline ends. The germline V gene has CDR1 SGDLS and CDR2 YYNGEE. The CDR3 is made up of 13 amino acids. The CDR3 nucleotides are TGTGCCAGCAGCGTCGGGGCGGCCTACGAGCAGTACTTC. It translates to CASSVGAAYEQYF.

The CDR3 here is CASRTGGAYGYTF. CDR3 nucleotide sequence: TGTGCCAGTCGGACAGGGGGCGCGTATGGCTACACCTTC. The rearrangement joins TRBV27 to TRBJ1-2; 11 positions match TRBD1. The germline CDR1 and CDR2 sequences are MNHEY and SMNVEV (reference sequence). CDR3 size: 13 residues. The trim removed 9 bases at V and 5 bases at J, leaving 5 bases unmatched.

The sample holds one count of this clone. The V gene is TRBV6-1, the J gene TRBJ1-2; TRBD1 might be the D (6 bases). Trimming pared 3 bases from V and 3 bases from J, leaving 8 bases between. Per the germline V gene, CDR1 is MNHNS and CDR2 is SASEGT. The CDR3 consists of 13 residues. CDR3 sequence: CASSEDSHYGYTF. The CDR3 nucleotides are TGTGCCAGCAGTGAGGACAGCCACTATGGCTACACCTTC.

The chain employs TRBV11-2 and TRBJ2-1; possible D gene TRBD2, 5 bases. Between the trimmed V and J ends, which lost 3 bases and 10 bases, there was a span of 13 bases. Per germline, CDR1 SGHAT and CDR2 FQNNGV. CDR3 size: 13 residues. DNA for the CDR3: TGTGCCAGCAGCTTGATCGGGGTGGGGGAGCAGTTCTTC. Its translation is CASSLIGVGEQFF.